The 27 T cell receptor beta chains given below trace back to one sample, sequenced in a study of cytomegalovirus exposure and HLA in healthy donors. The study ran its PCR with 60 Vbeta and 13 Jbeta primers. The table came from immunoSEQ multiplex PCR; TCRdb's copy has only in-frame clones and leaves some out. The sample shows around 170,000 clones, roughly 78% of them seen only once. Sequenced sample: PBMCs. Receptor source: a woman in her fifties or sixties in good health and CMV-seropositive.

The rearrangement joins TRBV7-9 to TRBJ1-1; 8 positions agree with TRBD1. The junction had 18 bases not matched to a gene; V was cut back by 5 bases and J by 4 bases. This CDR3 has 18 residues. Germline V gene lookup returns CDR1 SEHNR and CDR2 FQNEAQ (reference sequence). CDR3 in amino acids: CASSVTVLTRGLGTEAFF. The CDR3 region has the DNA TGTGCCAGCAGCGTTACGGTACTTACCAGGGGGCTCGGCACTGAAGCTTTCTTT.

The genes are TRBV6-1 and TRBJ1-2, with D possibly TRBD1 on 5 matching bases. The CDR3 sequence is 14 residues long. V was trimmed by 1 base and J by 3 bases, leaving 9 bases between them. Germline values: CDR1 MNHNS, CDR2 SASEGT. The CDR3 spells CASSEGGWDYGYTF. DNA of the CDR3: TGTGCCAGCAGTGAAGGGGGCTGGGACTATGGCTACACCTTC.

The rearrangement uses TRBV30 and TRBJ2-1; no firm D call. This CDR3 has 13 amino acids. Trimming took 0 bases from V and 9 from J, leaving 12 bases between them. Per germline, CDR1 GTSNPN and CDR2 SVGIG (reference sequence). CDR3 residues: CAWSVTQPGEQFF. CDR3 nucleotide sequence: TGTGCCTGGAGTGTTACGCAGCCGGGTGAGCAGTTCTTC.

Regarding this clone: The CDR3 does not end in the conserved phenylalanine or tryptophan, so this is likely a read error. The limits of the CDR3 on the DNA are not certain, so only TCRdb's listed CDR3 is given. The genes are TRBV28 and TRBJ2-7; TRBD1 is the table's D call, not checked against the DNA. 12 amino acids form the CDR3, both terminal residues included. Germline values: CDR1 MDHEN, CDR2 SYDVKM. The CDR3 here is CASSNPTGTLSL.

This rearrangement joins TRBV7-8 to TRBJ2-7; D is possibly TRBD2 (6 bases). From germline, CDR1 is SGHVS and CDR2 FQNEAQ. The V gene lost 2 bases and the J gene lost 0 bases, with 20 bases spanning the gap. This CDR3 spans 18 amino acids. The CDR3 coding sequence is TGTGCCAGCAGCTTATACGAGACCGGGACTGCGAGCTCCTACGAGCAGTACTTC. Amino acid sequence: CASSLYETGTASSYEQYF.

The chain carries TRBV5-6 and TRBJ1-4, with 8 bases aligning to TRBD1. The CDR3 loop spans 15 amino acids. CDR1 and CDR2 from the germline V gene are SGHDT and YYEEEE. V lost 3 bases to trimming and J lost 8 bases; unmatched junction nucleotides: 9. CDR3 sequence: CASSSQGGVWEKLFF. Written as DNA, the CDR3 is TGTGCCAGCAGCTCACAGGGGGGAGTCTGGGAAAAACTGTTTTTT. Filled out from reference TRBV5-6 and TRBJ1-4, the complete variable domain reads DAGVTQSPTHLIKTRGQQVTLRCSPKSGHDTVSWYQQALGQGPQFIFQYYEEEERQRGNFPDRFSGHQFPNYSSELNVNALLLGDSALYLCASSSQGGVWEKLFFGSGTQLSVL.

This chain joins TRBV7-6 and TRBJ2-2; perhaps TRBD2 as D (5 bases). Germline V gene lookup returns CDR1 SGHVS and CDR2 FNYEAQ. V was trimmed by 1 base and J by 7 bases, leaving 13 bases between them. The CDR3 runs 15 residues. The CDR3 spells CASSLGIGEGGELFF. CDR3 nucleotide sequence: TGTGCCAGCAGCTTAGGGATCGGTGAGGGCGGGGAGCTGTTTTTT. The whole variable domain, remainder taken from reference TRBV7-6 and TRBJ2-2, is GAGVSQSPRYKVTKRGQDVALRCDPISGHVSLYWYRQALGQGPEFLTYFNYEAQQDKSGLPNDRFSAERPEGSISTLTIQRTEQRDSAMYRCASSLGIGEGGELFFGEGSRLTVL.

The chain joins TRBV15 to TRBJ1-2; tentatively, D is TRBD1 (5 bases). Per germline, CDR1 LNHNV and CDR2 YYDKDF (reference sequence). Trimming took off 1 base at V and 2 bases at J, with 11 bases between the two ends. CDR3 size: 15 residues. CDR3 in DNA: TGTGCCACCAGCAGAGGGGGGGGTACCAACTATGGCTACACCTTC. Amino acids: CATSRGGGTNYGYTF.

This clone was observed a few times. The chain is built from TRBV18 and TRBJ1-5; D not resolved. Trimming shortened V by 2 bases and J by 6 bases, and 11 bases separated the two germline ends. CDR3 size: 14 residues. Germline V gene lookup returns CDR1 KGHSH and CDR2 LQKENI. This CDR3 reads CASSPDIVGQPQHF. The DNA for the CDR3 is TGTGCCAGCTCACCAGACATCGTGGGTCAGCCCCAGCATTTT.

In DNA, the CDR3 is TGCAGCGCCGGGGGACTCTCCTACGAGCAGTACTTC. Protein sequence: CSAGGLSYEQYF. The V and J genes are TRBV29-1 and TRBJ2-7, with TRBD2 as a possible D gene (6 bases). From germline, CDR1 is SQVTM and CDR2 ANQGSEA. The length of the CDR3 is 12 residues. The ends were cut back, 7 bases at V and 0 bases at J, with 10 bases in the middle.

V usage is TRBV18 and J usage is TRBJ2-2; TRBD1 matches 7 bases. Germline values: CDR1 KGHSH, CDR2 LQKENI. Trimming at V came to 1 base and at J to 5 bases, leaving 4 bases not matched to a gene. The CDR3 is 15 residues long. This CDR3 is CASSPQGAGTGELFF. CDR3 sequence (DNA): TGTGCCAGCTCACCACAGGGGGCTGGTACCGGGGAGCTGTTTTTT. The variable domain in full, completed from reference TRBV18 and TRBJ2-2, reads NAGVMQNPRHLVRRRGQEARLRCSPMKGHSHVYWYRQLPEEGLKFMVYLQKENIIDESGMPKERFSAEFPKEGPSILRIQQVVRGDSAAYFCASSPQGAGTGELFFGEGSRLTVL.

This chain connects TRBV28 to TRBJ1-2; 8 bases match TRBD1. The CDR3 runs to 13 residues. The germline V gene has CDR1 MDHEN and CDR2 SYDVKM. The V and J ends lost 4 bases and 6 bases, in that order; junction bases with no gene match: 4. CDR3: CASSYGQGNGYTF. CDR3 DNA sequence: TGTGCCAGCAGTTACGGACAGGGAAATGGCTACACCTTC.

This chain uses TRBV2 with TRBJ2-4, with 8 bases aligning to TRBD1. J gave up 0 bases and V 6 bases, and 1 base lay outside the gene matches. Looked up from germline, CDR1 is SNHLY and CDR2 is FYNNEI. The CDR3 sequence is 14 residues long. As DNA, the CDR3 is TGTGCCAGCAGACAGGGGGTAGCCAAAAACATTCAGTACTTC. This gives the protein CASRQGVAKNIQYF. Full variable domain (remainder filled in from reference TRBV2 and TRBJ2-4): EPEVTQTPSHQVTQMGQEVILRCVPISNHLYFYWYRQILGQKVEFLVSFYNNEISEKSEIFDDQFSVERPDGSNFTLKIRSTKLEDSAMYFCASRQGVAKNIQYFGAGTRLSVL.

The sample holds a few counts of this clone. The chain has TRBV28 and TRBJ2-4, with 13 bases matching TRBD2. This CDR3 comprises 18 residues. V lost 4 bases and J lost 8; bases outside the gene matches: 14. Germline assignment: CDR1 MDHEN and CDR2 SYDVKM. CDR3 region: CASSSLAGGSRSMDIQYF. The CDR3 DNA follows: TGTGCCAGCAGTTCACTAGCGGGAGGGAGTAGGAGTATGGACATTCAGTACTTC.

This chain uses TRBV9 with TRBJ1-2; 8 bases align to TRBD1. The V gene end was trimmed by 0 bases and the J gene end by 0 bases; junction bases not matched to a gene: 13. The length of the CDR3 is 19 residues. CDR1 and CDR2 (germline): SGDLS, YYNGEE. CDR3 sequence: CASSVEPDRGWVANYGYTF. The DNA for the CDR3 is TGTGCCAGCAGCGTAGAGCCAGACAGGGGTTGGGTAGCTAACTATGGCTACACCTTC.

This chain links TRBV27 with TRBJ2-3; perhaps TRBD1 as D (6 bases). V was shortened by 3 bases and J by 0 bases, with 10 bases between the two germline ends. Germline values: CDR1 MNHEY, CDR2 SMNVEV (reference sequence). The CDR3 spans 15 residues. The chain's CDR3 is CASSLGATSTDTQYF. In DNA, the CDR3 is TGTGCCAGCAGTTTGGGGGCTACAAGCACAGATACGCAGTATTTT.

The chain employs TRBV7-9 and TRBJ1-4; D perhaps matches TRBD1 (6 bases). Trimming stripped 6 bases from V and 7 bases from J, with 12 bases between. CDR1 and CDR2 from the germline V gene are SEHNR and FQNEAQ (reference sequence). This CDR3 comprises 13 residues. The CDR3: CASRPTGFEKLFF. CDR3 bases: TGTGCCAGCAGACCCACAGGGTTTGAAAAACTGTTTTTT.

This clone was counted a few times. The CDR3 DNA reads TGCGCCAGCAGCTTGCCCGAACAGGGGGCCTACGAGCAGTACTTC. It specifies CASSLPEQGAYEQYF. V usage is TRBV5-1 and J usage is TRBJ2-7, with 8 bases identical to TRBD1. The length of the CDR3 is 15 residues. The trim removed 1 base at V and 2 bases at J, leaving 5 bases unmatched. CDR1 SGHRS and CDR2 YFSETQ come from the germline V gene.

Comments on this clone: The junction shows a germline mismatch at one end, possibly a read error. CDR3 residues: CASTLRTSGDNEQFF. CDR3 DNA sequence: TGTGCCAGCACCTTACGGACTAGCGGGGATAATGAGCAGTTCTTC. The rearrangement links TRBV7-2 to TRBJ2-1; 12 bases map to TRBD2. CDR3 length equals 15 residues. Germline lookup yields CDR1 SGHTA and CDR2 FQGNSA.

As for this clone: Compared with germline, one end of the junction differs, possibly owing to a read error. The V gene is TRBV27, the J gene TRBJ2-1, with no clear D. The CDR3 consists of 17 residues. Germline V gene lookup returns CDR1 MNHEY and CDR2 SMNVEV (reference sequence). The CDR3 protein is CASSLAPVVSSCNEQFF. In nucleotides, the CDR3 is TGTGCCAGCAGTTTAGCCCCTGTAGTGAGCTCCTGCAATGAGCAGTTCTTC.

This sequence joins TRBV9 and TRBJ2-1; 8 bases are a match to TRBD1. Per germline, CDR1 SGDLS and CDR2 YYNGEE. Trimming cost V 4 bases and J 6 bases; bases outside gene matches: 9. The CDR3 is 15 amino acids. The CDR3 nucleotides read TGTGCCAGCAGCCCGGACAGGGATGTTTTCAATGAGCAGTTCTTC. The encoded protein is CASSPDRDVFNEQFF.

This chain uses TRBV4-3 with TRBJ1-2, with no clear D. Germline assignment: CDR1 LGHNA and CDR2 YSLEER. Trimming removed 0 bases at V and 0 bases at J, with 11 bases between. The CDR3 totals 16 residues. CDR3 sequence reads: CASSQESIGANYGYTF. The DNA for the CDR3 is TGCGCCAGCAGCCAAGAATCGATTGGAGCTAACTATGGCTACACCTTC.

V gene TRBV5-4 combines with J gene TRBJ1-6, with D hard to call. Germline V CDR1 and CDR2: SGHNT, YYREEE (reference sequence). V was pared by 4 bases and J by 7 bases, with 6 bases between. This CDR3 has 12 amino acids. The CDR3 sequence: CASSPLNSPLHF. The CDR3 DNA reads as TGTGCCAGCAGCCCGCTAAATTCACCCCTCCACTTT.

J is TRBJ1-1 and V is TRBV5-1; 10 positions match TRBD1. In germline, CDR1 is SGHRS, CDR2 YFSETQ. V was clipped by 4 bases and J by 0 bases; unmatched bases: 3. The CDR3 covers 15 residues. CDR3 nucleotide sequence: TGCGCCAGCAGCGTTGACAGGGGGCTGAACACTGAAGCTTTCTTT. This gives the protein CASSVDRGLNTEAFF.

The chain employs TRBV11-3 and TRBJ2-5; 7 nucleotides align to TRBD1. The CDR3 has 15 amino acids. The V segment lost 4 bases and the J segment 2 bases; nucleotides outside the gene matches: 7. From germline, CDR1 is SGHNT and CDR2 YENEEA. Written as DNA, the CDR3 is TGTGCCAGCAGCTCAGGGACAGACTATCAAGAGACCCAGTACTTC. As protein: CASSSGTDYQETQYF.

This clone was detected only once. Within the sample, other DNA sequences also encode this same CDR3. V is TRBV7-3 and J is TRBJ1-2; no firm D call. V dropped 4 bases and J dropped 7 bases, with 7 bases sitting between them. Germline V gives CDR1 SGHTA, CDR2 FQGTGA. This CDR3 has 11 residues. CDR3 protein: CASSSGGGYTF. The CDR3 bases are TGTGCCAGCAGCTCCGGTGGTGGCTACACCTTC.

CDR3 coding DNA: TGTGCCAGCAGTCCCGGGACAGCTAGCACAGATACGCAGTATTTT. Protein: CASSPGTASTDTQYF. The chain uses TRBV6-4 and TRBJ2-3, with 7 bases that match TRBD1. CDR1 and CDR2 (germline): MRHNA, SNTAGT. With V trimmed by 5 bases and J by 0 bases, 5 bases remained unmatched. This CDR3 has 15 residues.